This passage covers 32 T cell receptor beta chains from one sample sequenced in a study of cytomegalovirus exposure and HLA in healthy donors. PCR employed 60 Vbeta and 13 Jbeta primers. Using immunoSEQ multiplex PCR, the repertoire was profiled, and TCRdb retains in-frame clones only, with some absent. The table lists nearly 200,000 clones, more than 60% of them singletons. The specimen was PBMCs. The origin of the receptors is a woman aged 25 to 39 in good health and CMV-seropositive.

The CDR3 loop is CASSFQSILSLEQFF. As DNA, the CDR3 is TGTGCCAGCAGCTTCCAGTCCATCTTAAGTCTTGAGCAGTTCTTC. The chain is built from TRBV7-2 and TRBJ2-1; D is unresolved. V gave up 3 bases and J gave up 9 bases, with 18 bases separating them. The CDR3 has 15 amino acids. CDR1 is SGHTA and CDR2 is FQGNSA in the germline V gene.

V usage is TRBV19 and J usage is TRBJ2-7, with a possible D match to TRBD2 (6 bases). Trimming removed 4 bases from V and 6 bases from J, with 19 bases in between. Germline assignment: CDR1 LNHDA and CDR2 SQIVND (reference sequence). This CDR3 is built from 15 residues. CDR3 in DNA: TGTGCCAGTAGTAATATACTAGCCACCAACTCCGAGCAGTACTTC. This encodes CASSNILATNSEQYF. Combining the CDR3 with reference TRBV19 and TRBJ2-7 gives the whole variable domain DGGITQSPKYLFRKEGQNVTLSCEQNLNHDAMYWYRQDPGQGLRLIYYSQIVNDFQKGDIAEGYSVSREKKESFPLTVTSAQKNPTAFYLCASSNILATNSEQYFGPGTRLTVT.

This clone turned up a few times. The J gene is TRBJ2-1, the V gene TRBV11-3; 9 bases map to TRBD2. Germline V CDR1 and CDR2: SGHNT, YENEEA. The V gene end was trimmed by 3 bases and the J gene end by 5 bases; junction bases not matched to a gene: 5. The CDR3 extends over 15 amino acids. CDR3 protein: CASSFSGSGDNEQFF. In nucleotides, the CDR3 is TGTGCCAGCAGCTTTAGCGGGAGTGGGGACAATGAGCAGTTCTTC.

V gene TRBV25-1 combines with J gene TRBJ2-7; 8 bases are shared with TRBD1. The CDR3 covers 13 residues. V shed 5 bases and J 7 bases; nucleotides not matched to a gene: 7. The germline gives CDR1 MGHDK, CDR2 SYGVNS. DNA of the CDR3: TGTGCCAGCAGTCAGGGGGCCCTCCGGGAGCAGTACTTC. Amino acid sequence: CASSQGALREQYF.

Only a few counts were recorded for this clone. The CDR3 region is CASSELAGIRYEQYF. The CDR3 coding sequence is TGTGCCAGCAGCGAACTAGCGGGCATCCGCTACGAGCAGTACTTC. This chain connects TRBV7-9 to TRBJ2-7; 9 bases are shared with TRBD2. Germline V gene sequence: CDR1 SEHNR, CDR2 FQNEAQ (reference sequence). The CDR3 runs to 15 residues. The ends lost 5 bases at V and 3 bases at J; junction bases unmatched: 8. Using reference TRBV7-9 and TRBJ2-7 for the parts outside the CDR3, the full variable domain is DTGVSQNPRHKITKRGQNVTFRCDPISEHNRLYWYRQTLGQGPEFLTYFQNEAQLEKSRLLSDRFSAERPKGSFSTLEIQRTEQGDSAMYLCASSELAGIRYEQYFGPGTRLTVT.

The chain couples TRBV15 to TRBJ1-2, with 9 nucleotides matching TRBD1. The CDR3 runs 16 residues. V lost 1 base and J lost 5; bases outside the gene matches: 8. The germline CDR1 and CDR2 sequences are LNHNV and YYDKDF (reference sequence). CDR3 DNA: TGTGCCACCAGCAGAGTGGTGGGACAGGGCCTTTATGGCTACACCTTC. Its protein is CATSRVVGQGLYGYTF.

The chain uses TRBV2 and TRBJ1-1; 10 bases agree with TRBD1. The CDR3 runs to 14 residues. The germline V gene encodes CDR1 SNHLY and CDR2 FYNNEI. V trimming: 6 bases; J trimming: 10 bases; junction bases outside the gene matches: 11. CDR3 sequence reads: CASRDFGQGVSAFF. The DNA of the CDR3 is TGTGCCAGCAGGGACTTTGGACAGGGGGTGTCAGCTTTCTTT. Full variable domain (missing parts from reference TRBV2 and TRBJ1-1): EPEVTQTPSHQVTQMGQEVILRCVPISNHLYFYWYRQILGQKVEFLVSFYNNEISEKSEIFDDQFSVERPDGSNFTLKIRSTKLEDSAMYFCASRDFGQGVSAFFGQGTRLTVV.

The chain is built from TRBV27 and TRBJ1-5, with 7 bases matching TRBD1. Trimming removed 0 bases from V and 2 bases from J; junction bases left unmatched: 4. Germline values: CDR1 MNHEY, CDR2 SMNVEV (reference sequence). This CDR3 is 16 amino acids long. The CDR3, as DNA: TGTGCCAGCAGTTTATCGAAGGGGGCCGGCAATCAGCCCCAGCATTTT. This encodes CASSLSKGAGNQPQHF.

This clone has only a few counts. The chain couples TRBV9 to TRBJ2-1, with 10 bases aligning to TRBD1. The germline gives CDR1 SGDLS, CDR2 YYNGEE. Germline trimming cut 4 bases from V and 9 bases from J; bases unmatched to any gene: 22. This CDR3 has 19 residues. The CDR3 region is CASSPRDRGVVGGPLEQFF. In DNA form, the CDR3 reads TGTGCCAGCAGCCCCCGGGACAGGGGAGTGGTGGGGGGGCCGCTTGAGCAGTTCTTC.

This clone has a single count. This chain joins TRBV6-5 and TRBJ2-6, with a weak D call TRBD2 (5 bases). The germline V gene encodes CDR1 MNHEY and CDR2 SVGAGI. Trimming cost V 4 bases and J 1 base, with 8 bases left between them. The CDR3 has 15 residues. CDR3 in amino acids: CASSFGESGANVLTF. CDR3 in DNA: TGTGCCAGCAGTTTCGGGGAGTCTGGGGCCAACGTCCTGACTTTC.

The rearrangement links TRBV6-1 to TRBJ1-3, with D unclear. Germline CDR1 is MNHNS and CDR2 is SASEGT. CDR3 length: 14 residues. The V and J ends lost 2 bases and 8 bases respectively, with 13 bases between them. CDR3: CASSEWRVLDTIYF. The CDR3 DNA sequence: TGTGCCAGCAGTGAATGGAGGGTGTTAGACACCATATATTTT.

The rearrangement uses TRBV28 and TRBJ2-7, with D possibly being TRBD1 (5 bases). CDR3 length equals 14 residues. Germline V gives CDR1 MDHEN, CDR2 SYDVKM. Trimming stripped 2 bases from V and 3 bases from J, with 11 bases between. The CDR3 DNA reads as TGTGCCAGCAGTTTAATAGGCCAGGGCTACGAGCAGTACTTC. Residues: CASSLIGQGYEQYF. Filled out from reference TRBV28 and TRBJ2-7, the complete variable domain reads DVKVTQSSRYLVKRTGEKVFLECVQDMDHENMFWYRQDPGLGLRLIYFSYDVKMKEKGDIPEGYSVSREKKERFSLILESASTNQTSMYLCASSLIGQGYEQYFGPGTRLTVT.

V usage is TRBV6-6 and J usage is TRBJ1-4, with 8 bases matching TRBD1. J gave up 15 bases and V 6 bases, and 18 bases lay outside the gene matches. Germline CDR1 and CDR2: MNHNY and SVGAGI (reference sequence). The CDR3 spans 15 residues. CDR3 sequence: CASSPGQGAICLMFF. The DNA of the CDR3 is TGTGCCAGCAGCCCCGGACAGGGAGCAATTTGTTTGATGTTTTTT.

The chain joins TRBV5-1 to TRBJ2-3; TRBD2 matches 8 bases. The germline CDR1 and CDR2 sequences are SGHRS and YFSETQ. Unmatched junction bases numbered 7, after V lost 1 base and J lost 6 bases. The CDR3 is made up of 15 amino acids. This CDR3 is CASSLSRAGEDTQYF. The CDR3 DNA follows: TGCGCCAGCAGCTTGTCTCGAGCGGGAGAGGATACGCAGTATTTT.

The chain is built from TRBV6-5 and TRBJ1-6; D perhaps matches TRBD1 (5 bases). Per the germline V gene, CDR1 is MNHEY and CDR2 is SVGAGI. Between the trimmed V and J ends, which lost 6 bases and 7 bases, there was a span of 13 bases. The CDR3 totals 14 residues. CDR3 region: CASRNYGGNSPLHF. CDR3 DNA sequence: TGTGCCAGCAGAAACTATGGGGGGAATTCACCCCTCCACTTT.

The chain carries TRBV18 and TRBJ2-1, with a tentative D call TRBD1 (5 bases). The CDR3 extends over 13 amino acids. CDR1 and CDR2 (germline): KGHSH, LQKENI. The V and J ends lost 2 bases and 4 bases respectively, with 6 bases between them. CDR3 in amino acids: CASSPTGYNEQFF. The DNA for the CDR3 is TGTGCCAGCTCACCAACAGGTTACAATGAGCAGTTCTTC.

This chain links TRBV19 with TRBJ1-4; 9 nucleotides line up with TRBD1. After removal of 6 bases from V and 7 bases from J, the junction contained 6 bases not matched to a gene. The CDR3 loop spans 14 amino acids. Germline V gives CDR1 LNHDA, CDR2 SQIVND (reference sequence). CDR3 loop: CASRMTGGSEKLFF. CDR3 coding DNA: TGTGCCAGTAGAATGACAGGGGGAAGTGAAAAACTGTTTTTT. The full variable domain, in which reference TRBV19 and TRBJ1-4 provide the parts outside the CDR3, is DGGITQSPKYLFRKEGQNVTLSCEQNLNHDAMYWYRQDPGQGLRLIYYSQIVNDFQKGDIAEGYSVSREKKESFPLTVTSAQKNPTAFYLCASRMTGGSEKLFFGSGTQLSVL.

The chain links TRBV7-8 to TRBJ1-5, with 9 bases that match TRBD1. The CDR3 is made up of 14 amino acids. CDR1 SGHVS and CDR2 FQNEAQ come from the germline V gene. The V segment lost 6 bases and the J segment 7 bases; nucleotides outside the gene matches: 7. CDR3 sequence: CASRRGQGRQPQHF. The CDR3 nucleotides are TGTGCCAGCAGAAGGGGACAGGGAAGACAGCCCCAGCATTTT.

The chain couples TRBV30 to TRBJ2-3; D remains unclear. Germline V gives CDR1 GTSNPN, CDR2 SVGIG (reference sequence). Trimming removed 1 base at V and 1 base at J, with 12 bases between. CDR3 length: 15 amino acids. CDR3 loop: CAWSAQVLGTDTQYF. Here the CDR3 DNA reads TGTGCCTGGAGTGCCCAGGTTTTGGGCACAGATACGCAGTATTTT.

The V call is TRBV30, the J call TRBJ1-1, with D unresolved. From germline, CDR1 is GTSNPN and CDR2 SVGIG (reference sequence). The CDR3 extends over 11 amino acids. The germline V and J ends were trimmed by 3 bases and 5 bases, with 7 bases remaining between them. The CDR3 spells CAWRRGTEAFF. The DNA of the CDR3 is TGTGCCTGGAGGAGAGGGACTGAAGCTTTCTTT.

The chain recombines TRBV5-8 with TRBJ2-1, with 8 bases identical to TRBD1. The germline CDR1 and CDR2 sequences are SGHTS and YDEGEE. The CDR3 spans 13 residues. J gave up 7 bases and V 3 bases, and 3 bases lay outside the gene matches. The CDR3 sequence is CASSSDRENEQFF. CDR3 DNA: TGTGCCAGCAGCTCGGACAGGGAAAATGAGCAGTTCTTC.

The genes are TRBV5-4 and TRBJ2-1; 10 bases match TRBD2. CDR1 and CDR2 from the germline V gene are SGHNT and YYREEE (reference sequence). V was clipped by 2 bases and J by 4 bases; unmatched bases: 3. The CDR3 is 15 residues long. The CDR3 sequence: CASSLAGGQYNEQFF. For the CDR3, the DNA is TGTGCCAGCAGCTTAGCGGGGGGGCAATACAATGAGCAGTTCTTC.

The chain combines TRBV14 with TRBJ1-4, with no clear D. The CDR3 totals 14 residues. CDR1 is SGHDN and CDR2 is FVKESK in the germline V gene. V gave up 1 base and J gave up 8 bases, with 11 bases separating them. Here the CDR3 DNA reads TGTGCCAGCAGCCAAGTCGGTCTGGGCGAAAAACTGTTTTTT. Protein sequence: CASSQVGLGEKLFF.

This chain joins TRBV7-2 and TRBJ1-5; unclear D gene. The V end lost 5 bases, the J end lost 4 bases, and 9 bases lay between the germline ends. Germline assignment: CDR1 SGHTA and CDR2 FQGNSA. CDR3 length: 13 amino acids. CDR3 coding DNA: TGTGCCAGCAGCCCCGGGTGGAATCAGCCCCAGCATTTT. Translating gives CASSPGWNQPQHF.

The CDR3 loop reads CASSPPGTGKTYEQYF. The DNA for the CDR3 is TGTGCCAGCAGCCCACCCGGGACAGGGAAGACCTACGAGCAGTACTTC. This chain links TRBV5-4 with TRBJ2-7; 9 bases map to TRBD1. The V and J ends lost 4 bases and 2 bases, in that order; junction bases with no gene match: 10. The CDR3 is made up of 16 amino acids. Looked up from germline, CDR1 is SGHNT and CDR2 is YYREEE (reference sequence).

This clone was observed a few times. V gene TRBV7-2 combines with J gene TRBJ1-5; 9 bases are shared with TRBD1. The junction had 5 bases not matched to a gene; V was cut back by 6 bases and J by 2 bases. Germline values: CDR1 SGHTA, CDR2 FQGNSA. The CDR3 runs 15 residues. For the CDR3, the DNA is TGTGCCAGCAGTCGGGGACAGGGCGGCAATCAGCCCCAGCATTTT. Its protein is CASSRGQGGNQPQHF.

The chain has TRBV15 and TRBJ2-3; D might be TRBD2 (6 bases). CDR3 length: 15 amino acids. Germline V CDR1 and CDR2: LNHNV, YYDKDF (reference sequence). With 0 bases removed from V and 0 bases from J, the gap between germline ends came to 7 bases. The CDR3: CATSRDGTSTDTQYF. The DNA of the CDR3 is TGTGCCACCAGCAGAGATGGGACTAGCACAGATACGCAGTATTTT.

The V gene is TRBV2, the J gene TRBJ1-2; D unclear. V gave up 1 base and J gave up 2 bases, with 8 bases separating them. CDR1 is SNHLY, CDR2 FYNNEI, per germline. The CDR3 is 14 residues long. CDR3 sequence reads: CASSEGAWNYGYTF. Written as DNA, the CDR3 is TGTGCCAGCAGTGAAGGGGCGTGGAACTATGGCTACACCTTC.

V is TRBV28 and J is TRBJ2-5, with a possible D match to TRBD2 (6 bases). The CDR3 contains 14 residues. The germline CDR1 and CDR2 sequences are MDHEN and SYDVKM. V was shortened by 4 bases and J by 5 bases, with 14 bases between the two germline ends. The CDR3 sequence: CASSSGTPAETQYF. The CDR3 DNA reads TGTGCCAGCAGTTCCGGGACTCCCGCGGAGACCCAGTACTTC.

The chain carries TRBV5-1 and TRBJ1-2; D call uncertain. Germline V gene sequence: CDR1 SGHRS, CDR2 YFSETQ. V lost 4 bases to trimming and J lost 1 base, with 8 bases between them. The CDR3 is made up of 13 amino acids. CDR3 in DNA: TGCGCCAGCAGCGAGAGTGTTAACTATGGCTACACCTTC. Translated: CASSESVNYGYTF.

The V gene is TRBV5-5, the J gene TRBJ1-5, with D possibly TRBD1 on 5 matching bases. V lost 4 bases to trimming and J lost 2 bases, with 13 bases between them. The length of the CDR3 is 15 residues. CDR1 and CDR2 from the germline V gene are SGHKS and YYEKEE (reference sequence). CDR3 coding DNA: TGTGCCAGCAGCCGTTGGACGGGGGGCAATCAGCCCCAGCATTTT. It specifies CASSRWTGGNQPQHF.

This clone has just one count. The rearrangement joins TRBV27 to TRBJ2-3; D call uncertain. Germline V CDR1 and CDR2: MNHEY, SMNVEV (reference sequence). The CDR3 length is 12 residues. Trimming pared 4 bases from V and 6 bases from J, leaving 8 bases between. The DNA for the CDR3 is TGTGCCAGCAGTTCAGTTTCTGATACGCAGTATTTT. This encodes CASSSVSDTQYF.